This T cell receptor (beta chain) came from a study of cytomegalovirus exposure and HLA in healthy donors. Findings and caveats of the study: Later examination showed HLA-associated TCR beta chains had greater clonal expansion than equally common others. It was reported that the classifier diagnosed cytomegalovirus status with high specificity and sensitivity in both the original and validation cohorts.

PCR was performed using 60 Vbeta and 13 Jbeta primers. Produced via immunoSEQ multiplex PCR; TCRdb's table is partial and in-frame only. The data contain some 110,000 clones, around 69% of them singletons. CDR1 is SEHNR and CDR2 is FQNEAQ in the germline V gene (reference sequence). CDR3 length: 11 residues. A remark on this clone: The antigen is not known. Germline and junction disagree at one end, which may indicate a read error.

V gene TRBV7-9 combines with J gene TRBJ1-5; 7 bases agree with TRBD1. Material for sequencing was PBMCs. The origin of this receptor is a middle-aged man in good health and CMV-seropositive. For the CDR3, the DNA is TGTTCCAGCAGCTTAGGGGGCTTCCTGCATTTT. It codes for CSSSLGGFLHF.